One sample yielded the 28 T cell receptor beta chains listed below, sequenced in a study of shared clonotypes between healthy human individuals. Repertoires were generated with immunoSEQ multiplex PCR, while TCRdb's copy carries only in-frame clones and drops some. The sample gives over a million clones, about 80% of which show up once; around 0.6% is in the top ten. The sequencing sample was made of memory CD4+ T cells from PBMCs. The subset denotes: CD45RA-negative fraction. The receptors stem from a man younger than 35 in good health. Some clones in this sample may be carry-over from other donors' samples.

DNA of the CDR3: TGTGCCAGCAGCTTCTCCGGGAGAAACAATCAGCCCCAGCATTTT. Amino acid sequence: CASSFSGRNNQPQHF. The chain is built from TRBV7-8 and TRBJ1-5; D uncertain. V was shortened by 3 bases and J by 3 bases, with 12 bases between the two germline ends. This CDR3 contains 15 residues. CDR1 and CDR2 from the germline V gene are SGHVS and FQNEAQ.

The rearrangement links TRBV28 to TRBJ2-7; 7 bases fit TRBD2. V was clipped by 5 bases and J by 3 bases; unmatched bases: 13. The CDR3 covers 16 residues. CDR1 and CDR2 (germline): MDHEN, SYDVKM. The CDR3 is CASSPPRGRGGYEQYF. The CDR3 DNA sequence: TGTGCCAGCAGTCCCCCCCGGGGGAGGGGAGGCTACGAGCAGTACTTC.

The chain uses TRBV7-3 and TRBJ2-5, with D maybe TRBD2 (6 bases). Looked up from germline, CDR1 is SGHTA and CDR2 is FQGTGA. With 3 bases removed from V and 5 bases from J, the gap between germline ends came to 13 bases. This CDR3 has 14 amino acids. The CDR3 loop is CASSLGGVMETQYF. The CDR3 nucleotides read TGTGCCAGCAGCTTGGGGGGAGTCATGGAGACCCAGTACTTC.

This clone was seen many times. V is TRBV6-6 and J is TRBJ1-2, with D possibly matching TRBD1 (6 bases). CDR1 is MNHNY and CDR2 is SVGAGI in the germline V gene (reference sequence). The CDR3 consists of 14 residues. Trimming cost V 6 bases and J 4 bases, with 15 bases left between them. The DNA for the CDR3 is TGTGCCAGCAGCCCCGGGACATCCACCTATGGCTACACCTTC. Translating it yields CASSPGTSTYGYTF.

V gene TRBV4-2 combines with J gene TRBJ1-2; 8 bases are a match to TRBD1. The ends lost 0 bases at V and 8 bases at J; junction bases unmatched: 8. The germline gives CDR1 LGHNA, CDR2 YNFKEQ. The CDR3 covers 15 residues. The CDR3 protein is CASSQEGTGWEGYTF. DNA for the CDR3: TGTGCCAGCAGCCAAGAGGGGACAGGCTGGGAGGGCTACACCTTC.

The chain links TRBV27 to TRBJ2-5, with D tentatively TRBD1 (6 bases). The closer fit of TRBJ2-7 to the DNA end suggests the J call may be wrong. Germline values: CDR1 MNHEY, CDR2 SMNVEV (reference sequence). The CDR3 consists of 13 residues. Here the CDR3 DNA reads TGTGCCAGCAGTTTGCACAGGGCGGGCGAGCAGTACTTC. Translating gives CASSLHRAGEQYF.

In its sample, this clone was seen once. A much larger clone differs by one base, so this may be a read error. CDR3 in DNA: TGTGCCTGGGCTGGTAGGGGAGGATCTCGGCCCCAGCATTTT. It is translated as CAWAGRGGSRPQHF. The chain is built from TRBV30 and TRBJ1-5, with D possibly TRBD1 on 5 matching bases. The germline gives CDR1 GTSNPN, CDR2 SVGIG (reference sequence). This CDR3 is built from 14 residues. V was shortened by 5 bases and J by 9 bases, with 20 bases between the two germline ends.

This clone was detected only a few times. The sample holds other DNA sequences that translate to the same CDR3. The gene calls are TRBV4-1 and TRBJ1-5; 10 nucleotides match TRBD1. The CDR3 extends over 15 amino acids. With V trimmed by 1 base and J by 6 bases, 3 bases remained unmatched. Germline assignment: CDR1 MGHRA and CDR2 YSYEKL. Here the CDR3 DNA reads TGCGCCAGCAGCCAAGGACAGGGGGCAGGTCAGCCCCAGCATTTT. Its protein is CASSQGQGAGQPQHF.

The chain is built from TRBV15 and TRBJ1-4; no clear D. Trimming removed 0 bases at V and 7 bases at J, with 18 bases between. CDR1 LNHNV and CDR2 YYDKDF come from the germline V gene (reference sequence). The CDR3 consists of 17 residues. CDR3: CATSRDASLGLGEKLFF. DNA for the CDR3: TGTGCCACCAGCAGAGATGCCAGTCTGGGGTTAGGTGAAAAACTGTTTTTT.

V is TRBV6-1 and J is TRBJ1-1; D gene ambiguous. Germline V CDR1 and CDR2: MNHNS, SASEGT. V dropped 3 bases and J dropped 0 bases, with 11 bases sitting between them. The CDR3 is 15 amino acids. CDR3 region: CASSDLGRLNTEAFF. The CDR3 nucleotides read TGTGCCAGCAGTGATTTAGGCCGGTTGAACACTGAAGCTTTCTTT.

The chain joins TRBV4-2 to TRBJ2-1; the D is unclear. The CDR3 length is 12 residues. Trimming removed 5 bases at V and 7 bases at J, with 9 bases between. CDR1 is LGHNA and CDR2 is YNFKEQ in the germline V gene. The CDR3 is CASSFSGNEQFF. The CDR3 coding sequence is TGTGCCAGCAGCTTTTCTGGGAATGAGCAGTTCTTC.

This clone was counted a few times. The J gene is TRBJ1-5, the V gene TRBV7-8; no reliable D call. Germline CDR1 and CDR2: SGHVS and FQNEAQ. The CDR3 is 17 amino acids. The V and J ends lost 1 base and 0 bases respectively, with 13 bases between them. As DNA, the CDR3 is TGTGCCAGCAGCTTAGTAGGGCTGGATTATAGCAATCAGCCCCAGCATTTT. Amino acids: CASSLVGLDYSNQPQHF. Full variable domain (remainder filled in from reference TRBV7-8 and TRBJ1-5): GAGVSQSPRYKVAKRGQDVALRCDPISGHVSLFWYQQALGQGPEFLTYFQNEAQLDKSGLPSDRFFAERPEGSVSTLKIQRTQQEDSAVYLCASSLVGLDYSNQPQHFGDGTRLSIL.

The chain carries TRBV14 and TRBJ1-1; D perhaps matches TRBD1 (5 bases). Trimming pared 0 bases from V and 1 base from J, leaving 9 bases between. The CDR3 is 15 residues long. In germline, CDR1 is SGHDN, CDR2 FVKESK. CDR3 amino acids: CASSQEMGGNTEAFF. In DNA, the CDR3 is TGTGCCAGCAGCCAAGAGATGGGGGGGAACACTGAAGCTTTCTTT.

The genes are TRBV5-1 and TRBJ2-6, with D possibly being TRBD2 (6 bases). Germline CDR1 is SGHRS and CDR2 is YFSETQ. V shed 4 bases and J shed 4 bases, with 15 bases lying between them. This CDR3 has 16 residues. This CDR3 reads CASSPEGRRGANVLTF. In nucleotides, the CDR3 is TGCGCCAGCAGCCCGGAGGGCAGGCGGGGGGCCAACGTCCTGACTTTC.

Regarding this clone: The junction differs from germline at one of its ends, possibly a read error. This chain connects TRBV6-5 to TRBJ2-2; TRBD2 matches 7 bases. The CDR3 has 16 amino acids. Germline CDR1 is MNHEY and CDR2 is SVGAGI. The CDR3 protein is CANSYGGTSRAGELFF. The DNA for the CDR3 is TGTGCCAACAGTTACGGGGGGACCTCCCGCGCCGGGGAGCTGTTTTTT.

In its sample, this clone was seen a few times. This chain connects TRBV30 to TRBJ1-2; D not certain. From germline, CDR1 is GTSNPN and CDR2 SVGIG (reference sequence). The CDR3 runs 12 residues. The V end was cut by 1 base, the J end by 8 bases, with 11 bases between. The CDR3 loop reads CAWSGRFNGYTF. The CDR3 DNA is TGTGCCTGGAGTGGCAGGTTCAACGGCTACACCTTC.

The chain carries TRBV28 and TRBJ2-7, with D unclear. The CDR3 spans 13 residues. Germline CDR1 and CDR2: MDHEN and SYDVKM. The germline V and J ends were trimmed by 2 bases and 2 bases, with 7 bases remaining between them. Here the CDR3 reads CASSLPVTYEQYF. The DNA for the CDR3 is TGTGCCAGCAGTTTACCGGTCACCTACGAGCAGTACTTC. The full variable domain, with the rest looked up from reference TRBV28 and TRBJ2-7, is DVKVTQSSRYLVKRTGEKVFLECVQDMDHENMFWYRQDPGLGLRLIYFSYDVKMKEKGDIPEGYSVSREKKERFSLILESASTNQTSMYLCASSLPVTYEQYFGPGTRLTVT.

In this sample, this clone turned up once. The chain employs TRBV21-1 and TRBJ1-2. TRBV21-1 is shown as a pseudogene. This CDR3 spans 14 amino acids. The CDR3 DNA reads TGTGCCAGCAGGCGCCCGGGGCGTTACTATGGCTACACCTTC. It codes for CASRRPGRYYGYTF.

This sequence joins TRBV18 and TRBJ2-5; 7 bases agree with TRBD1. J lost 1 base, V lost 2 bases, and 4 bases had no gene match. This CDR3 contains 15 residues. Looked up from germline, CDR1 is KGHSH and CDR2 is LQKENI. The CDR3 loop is CASSPNQGVQETQYF. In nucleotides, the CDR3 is TGTGCCAGCTCACCAAATCAGGGGGTCCAAGAGACCCAGTACTTC.

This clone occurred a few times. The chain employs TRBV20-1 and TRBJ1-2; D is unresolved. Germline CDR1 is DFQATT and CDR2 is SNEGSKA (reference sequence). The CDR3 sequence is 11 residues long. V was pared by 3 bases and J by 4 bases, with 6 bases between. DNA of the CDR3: TGCAGTGCTAGCGTACTCTATGGCTACACCTTC. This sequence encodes CSASVLYGYTF.

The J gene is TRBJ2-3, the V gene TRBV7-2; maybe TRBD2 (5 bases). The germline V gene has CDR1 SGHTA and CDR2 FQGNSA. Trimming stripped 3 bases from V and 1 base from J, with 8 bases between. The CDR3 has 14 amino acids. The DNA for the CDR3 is TGTGCCAGCAGCTTCGCGCGGGGCACAGATACGCAGTATTTT. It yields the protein CASSFARGTDTQYF.

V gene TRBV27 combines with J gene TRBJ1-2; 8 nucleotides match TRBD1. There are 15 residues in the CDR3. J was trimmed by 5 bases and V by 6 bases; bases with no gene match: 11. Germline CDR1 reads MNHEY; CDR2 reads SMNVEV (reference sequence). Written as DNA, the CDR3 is TGTGCCAGCAGGCCGACCGGGACAGGACGTTATGGCTACACCTTC. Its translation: CASRPTGTGRYGYTF.

The CDR3 is CSALPETQYF. DNA of the CDR3: TGCAGTGCACTTCCAGAGACCCAGTACTTC. V is TRBV20-1 and J is TRBJ2-5; D is ambiguous. This CDR3 is built from 10 residues. The V gene lost 6 bases and the J gene lost 4 bases, with 6 bases spanning the gap. CDR1 is DFQATT and CDR2 is SNEGSKA in the germline V gene (reference sequence).

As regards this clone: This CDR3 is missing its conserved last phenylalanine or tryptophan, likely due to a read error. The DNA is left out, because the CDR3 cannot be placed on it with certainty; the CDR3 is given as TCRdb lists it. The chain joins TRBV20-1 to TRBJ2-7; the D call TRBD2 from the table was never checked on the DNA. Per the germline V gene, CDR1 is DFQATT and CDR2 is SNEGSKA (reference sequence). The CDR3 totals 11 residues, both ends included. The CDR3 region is CSARGVAGVSL.

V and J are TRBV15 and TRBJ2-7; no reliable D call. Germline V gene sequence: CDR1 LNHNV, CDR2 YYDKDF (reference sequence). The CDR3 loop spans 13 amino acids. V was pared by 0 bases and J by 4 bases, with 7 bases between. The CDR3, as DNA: TGTGCCACCAGCAGAGATGCCCGATACGAGCAGTACTTC. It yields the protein CATSRDARYEQYF. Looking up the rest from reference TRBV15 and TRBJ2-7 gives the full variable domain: DAMVIQNPRYQVTQFGKPVTLSCSQTLNHNVMYWYQQKSSQAPKLLFHYYDKDFNNEADTPDNFQSRRPNTSFCFLDIRSPGLGDTAMYLCATSRDARYEQYFGPGTRLTVT.

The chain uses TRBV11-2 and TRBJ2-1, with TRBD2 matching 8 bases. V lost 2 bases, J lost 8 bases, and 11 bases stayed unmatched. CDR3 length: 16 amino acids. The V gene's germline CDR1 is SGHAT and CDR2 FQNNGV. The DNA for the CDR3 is TGTGCCAGCAGCTTACTGATAGGGACTAGTATCGATGAGCAGTTCTTC. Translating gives CASSLLIGTSIDEQFF. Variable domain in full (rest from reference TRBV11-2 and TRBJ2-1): EAGVAQSPRYKIIEKRQSVAFWCNPISGHATLYWYQQILGQGPKLLIQFQNNGVVDDSQLPKDRFSAERLKGVDSTLKIQPAKLEDSAVYLCASSLLIGTSIDEQFFGPGTRLTVL.

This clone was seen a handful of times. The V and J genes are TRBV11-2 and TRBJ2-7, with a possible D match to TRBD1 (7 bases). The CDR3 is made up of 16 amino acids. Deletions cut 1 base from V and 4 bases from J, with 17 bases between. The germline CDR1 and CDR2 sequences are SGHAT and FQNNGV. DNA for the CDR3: TGTGCCAGCAGCTTAGTCAGGGGGAGGTTTGGGTACGAGCAGTACTTC. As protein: CASSLVRGRFGYEQYF.

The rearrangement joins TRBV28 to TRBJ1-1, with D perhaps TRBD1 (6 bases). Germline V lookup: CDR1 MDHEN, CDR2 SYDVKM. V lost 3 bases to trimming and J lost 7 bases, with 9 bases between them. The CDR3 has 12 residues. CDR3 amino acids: CASSFRDNEAFF. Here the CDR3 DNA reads TGTGCCAGCAGTTTCCGGGACAATGAAGCTTTCTTT.